This T cell receptor beta chain was recovered during a study of cytomegalovirus exposure and HLA in healthy donors. The primer mix had 60 Vbeta and 13 Jbeta primers. The repertoire was sequenced with immunoSEQ multiplex PCR; TCRdb's copy has only in-frame clones and lacks some. The data hold approximately 100,000 clones, with around 85% observed a single time. In its sample, this clone was seen once. With 4 bases removed from V and 5 bases from J, the gap between germline ends came to 12 bases. The CDR3 extends over 14 amino acids. Germline V gives CDR1 SGHRS, CDR2 YFSETQ. This clonotype was obtained from a middle-aged man in good health and CMV-seropositive. Sequenced sample: PBMCs. V and J are TRBV5-1 and TRBJ2-2; weak D call: TRBD2 (5 bases). CDR3 protein: CASSIIGGTGELFF. CDR3 sequence (DNA): TGCGCCAGCAGCATCATAGGAGGTACCGGGGAGCTGTTTTTT.